The present TCR beta chain was sequenced within a study of blood T cells in healthy people across ages. Study-wide points: From one million sequenced T cells, diversity estimates were lower bounds.

The second PCR ran about 6 to 12 cycles with a sample-barcoded 5' primer and J-beta primers. TCRdb analysed the 5' RACE reads with MiXCR anew, one entry per CDR3 protein. The sample comprises roughly 1,800,000 distinct CDR3 sequences, approximately 50% of which are singletons, and less than 2.5% rests with the top ten. On this clonotype itself: No antigen is known for it.

The V and J ends lost 4 bases and 3 bases, in that order; junction bases with no gene match: 10. The CDR3 spans 16 residues. Germline CDR1 reads LGHNA; CDR2 reads YSLEER. This receptor was obtained from a woman in her 40s in good health. V is TRBV4-3 and J is TRBJ2-5, with 8 nucleotides matching TRBD1. Input material: blood. CDR3 DNA sequence: TGCGCCAGCAGCCCGGACAGGGAAGGGTTGAAAGAGACCCAGTACTTC. The encoded protein is CASSPDREGLKETQYF.